The 3 T cell receptor beta chains reported below all come from one sample, sequenced in a study of early T cells in non-severe SARS-CoV-2 infection. TCRdb reanalysed the 5' RACE reads using MiXCR and keeps one entry per CDR3 protein. The repertoire has 55,000 to 70,000 distinct CDR3 sequences, 5.6% of them found once; the top ten carry roughly 7%. Sequences were obtained from whole blood. The origin of the receptors is an adult who was a healthcare worker with PCR-confirmed SARS-CoV-2 infection or an uninfected control (not recorded which).

In this sample, this clonotype turned up a few times. J is TRBJ1-1 and V is TRBV5-6; possible D gene TRBD1, 5 bases. Per germline, CDR1 SGHDT and CDR2 YYEEEE. This CDR3 contains 16 residues. The V end was cut by 7 bases, the J end by 6 bases, with 25 bases between. In nucleotides, the CDR3 is TGTGCCAGCCTTGGAAAGGGGATGGTAGAGGGGTCTGAAGCTTTCTTT. Its translation: CASLGKGMVEGSEAFF.

This rearrangement joins TRBV29-1 to TRBJ1-1; TRBD1 aligns across 8 bases. CDR3 length: 12 residues. The V and J ends lost 6 bases and 10 bases, in that order; junction bases with no gene match: 10. Germline lookup yields CDR1 SQVTM and CDR2 ANQGSEA. The CDR3 DNA reads as TGCAGCGTCTCAGGGGGCGAGGTAGGAGCTTTCTTT. Encoded protein: CSVSGGEVGAFF.

The CDR3 reads CASSLAGSEAFF. The CDR3 coding sequence is TGTGCCAGCAGCTTAGCGGGTTCTGAAGCTTTCTTT. The gene calls are TRBV11-2 and TRBJ1-1, with no clear D. The V gene's germline CDR1 is SGHAT and CDR2 FQNNGV. Trimming shortened V by 1 base and J by 6 bases, and 6 bases separated the two germline ends. The length of the CDR3 is 12 residues.